This T cell receptor (beta chain) appears in the sequencing data of a study of cytomegalovirus exposure and HLA in healthy donors. Study observations and caveats: TCR beta V- and J-gene trimming, according to a later analysis, was linked to a missense DCLRE1C variant.

This CDR3 has 14 amino acids. CDR1 is SGHRS, CDR2 YFSETQ, per germline. V lost 0 bases and J 5 bases, leaving 12 bases between the germline ends. PCR amplification relied on 60 Vbeta primers (plus 13 Jbeta primers). TCRdb keeps only in-frame clones here, not all; method: immunoSEQ multiplex PCR. The data contain under 200,000 clones, just under 80% of them seen just once; the ten biggest clones take up 1.3%. On this clone itself: What it binds is unknown.

This chain connects TRBV5-1 to TRBJ2-7, with D uncertain. The receptor was derived from a young man in good health and CMV-seronegative. Sequences were obtained from PBMCs. CDR3 sequence (DNA): TGCGCCAGCAGCTTGGAGAGGCCTGAAAACGAGCAGTACTTC. Translating gives CASSLERPENEQYF.